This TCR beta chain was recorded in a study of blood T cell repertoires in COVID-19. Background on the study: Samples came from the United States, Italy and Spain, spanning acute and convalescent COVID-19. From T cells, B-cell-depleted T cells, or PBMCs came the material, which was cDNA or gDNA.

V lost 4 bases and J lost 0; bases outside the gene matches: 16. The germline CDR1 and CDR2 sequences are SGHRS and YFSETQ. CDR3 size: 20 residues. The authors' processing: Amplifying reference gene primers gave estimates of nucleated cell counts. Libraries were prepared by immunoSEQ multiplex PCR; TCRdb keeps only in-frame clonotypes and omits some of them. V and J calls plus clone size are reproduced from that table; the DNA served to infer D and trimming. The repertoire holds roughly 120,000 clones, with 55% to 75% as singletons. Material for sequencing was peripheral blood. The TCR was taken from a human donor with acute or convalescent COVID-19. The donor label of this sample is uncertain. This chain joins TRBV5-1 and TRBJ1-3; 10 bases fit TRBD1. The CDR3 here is CASSLRLGGQGTSSGNTIYF. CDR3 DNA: TGCGCCAGCAGCCTTCGGCTAGGGGGACAGGGGACCAGCTCTGGAAACACCATATATTTT.